This T cell receptor beta chain was found in a study of blood T cell repertoires in COVID-19. At the level of the study: T cells, B-cell-depleted T cells, or PBMCs provided the cDNA or gDNA that served as material.

CDR3 length: 14 residues. Per germline, CDR1 SEHNR and CDR2 FQNEAQ (reference sequence). Trimming stripped 3 bases from V and 3 bases from J, with 11 bases between. Repertoires were generated with immunoSEQ multiplex PCR, while TCRdb's copy carries only in-frame clones and drops some. The table records approximately 220,000 clones, roughly 85% of them present only once. The specimen was peripheral blood. The sequence was collected from a woman in her forties with active or convalescent COVID-19. The V gene is TRBV7-9, the J gene TRBJ2-5, with D maybe TRBD1 (5 bases). In DNA, the CDR3 is TGTGCCAGCAGCTTCACCAGGGTAGAAGAGACCCAGTACTTC. Translated: CASSFTRVEETQYF. Drawing the rest from reference TRBV7-9 and TRBJ2-5, the complete variable domain is DTGVSQNPRHKITKRGQNVTFRCDPISEHNRLYWYRQTLGQGPEFLTYFQNEAQLEKSRLLSDRFSAERPKGSFSTLEIQRTEQGDSAMYLCASSFTRVEETQYFGPGTRLLVL.